This T cell receptor (beta chain) derives from a study of blood T cell repertoires in COVID-19. In the study overall: Acute and convalescent COVID-19 samples came from the United States, Italy and Spain. PBMCs, B-cell-depleted T cells, or T cells were the source of the cDNA or gDNA that made up the material.

TCRdb's table, derived via immunoSEQ multiplex PCR, lists solely in-frame clones and lacks some. The table lists tens of thousands of clones, roughly 83% of them singletons, with around 16% in the top ten. CDR1 is MGHDK and CDR2 is SYGVNS in the germline V gene. This CDR3 contains 12 residues. V was cut by 8 bases and J by 5 bases, with 9 bases left in between. This clonotype was sampled from a man aged 60-69 years with COVID-19, enrolled during active disease. Specimen: peripheral blood. This chain uses TRBV25-1 with TRBJ1-4; perhaps TRBD1 as D (6 bases). The CDR3, as DNA: TGTGCCAGCTCAGGGGCAAATGAAAAACTGTTTTTT. The encoded protein is CASSGANEKLFF.